A single sample is the source of the 22 T cell receptor beta chains below, sequenced in a study of cytomegalovirus exposure and HLA in healthy donors (dated by TCRdb to 2015 to 2018). Library method: the immunoSEQ multiplex PCR assay. For the multiplex PCR, a mixture combining 60 forward primers for TCR Vbeta segments and 13 reverse primers for TCR Jbeta segments was used. TCRdb's version of the immuneACCESS table is confined to in-frame rearrangements and falls short of the full clone set. An unresolved V gene accounts for under half of the shortfall where checked; the remainder is of unknown origin. Within this sample are about 110,000 clones, with approximately 78% of them counted one time only. The ten largest make up roughly 23% of the sample. Sequencing was performed on PBMCs. The receptors were sampled from a man aged 25 to 40 in good health and CMV-seropositive.

The chain couples TRBV6-1 to TRBJ1-3, with 7 bases aligning to TRBD1. CDR3 length: 14 residues. Germline CDR1 reads MNHNS; CDR2 reads SASEGT. Germline trimming cut 7 bases from V and 4 bases from J; bases unmatched to any gene: 7. CDR3 DNA: TGTGCCAGCAACGGCAGGGGGTCCGGAAACACCATATATTTT. Its translation: CASNGRGSGNTIYF.

Comments on this clone: The sample holds other DNA sequences that translate to the same CDR3. CDR3 nucleotides: TGTGCCAGCAGCCCCGGTAACACTGAAGCTTTCTTT. It encodes CASSPGNTEAFF. The chain couples TRBV5-4 to TRBJ1-1; D remains unclear. V was trimmed by 4 bases and J by 2 bases, leaving 6 bases between them. CDR1 and CDR2 from the germline V gene are SGHNT and YYREEE (reference sequence). The length of the CDR3 is 12 residues. Drawing the rest from reference TRBV5-4 and TRBJ1-1, the complete variable domain is ETGVTQSPTHLIKTRGQQVTLRCSSQSGHNTVSWYQQALGQGPQFIFQYYREEENGRGNFPPRFSGLQFPNYSSELNVNALELDDSALYLCASSPGNTEAFFGQGTRLTVV.

The chain uses TRBV2 and TRBJ1-5; D ambiguous. This CDR3 contains 13 residues. The V end lost 6 bases, the J end lost 0 bases, and 6 bases lay between the germline ends. Germline-derived CDR1 and CDR2 are SNHLY and FYNNEI. In DNA form, the CDR3 reads TGTGCCAGCAGGATAGATAGCAATCAGCCCCAGCATTTT. Translated: CASRIDSNQPQHF.

The rearrangement uses TRBV29-1 and TRBJ2-2; 14 bases map to TRBD2. Trimming at V came to 7 bases and at J to 7 bases, leaving 8 bases not matched to a gene. The CDR3 is 15 residues long. Germline-derived CDR1 and CDR2 are SQVTM and ANQGSEA. The CDR3 nucleotides read TGCAGCGGGGGACTAGCGGGAGAGGGGGGCGGGGAGCTGTTTTTT. As protein: CSGGLAGEGGGELFF.

This clone has just a few counts. V is TRBV5-4 and J is TRBJ1-3; tentative D call: TRBD1 (6 bases). Trimming took 0 bases from V and 0 from J, leaving 13 bases between them. The CDR3 runs 17 residues. The germline V gene encodes CDR1 SGHNT and CDR2 YYREEE (reference sequence). The DNA for the CDR3 is TGTGCCAGCAGCTTGGGGACAGCAGAGCACTCTGGAAACACCATATATTTT. Its protein is CASSLGTAEHSGNTIYF.

The V and J genes are TRBV13 and TRBJ2-1; the D gene is possibly TRBD2 (5 bases). The CDR3 covers 14 residues. Germline lookup yields CDR1 PRHDT and CDR2 FYEKMQ (reference sequence). Trimming cost V 4 bases and J 9 bases, with 16 bases left between them. This CDR3 reads CASSSDRGYGEQFF. The CDR3 region has the DNA TGTGCCAGCAGCTCAGACCGGGGATATGGTGAGCAGTTCTTC.

The chain links TRBV5-1 to TRBJ2-3, with a tentative D call TRBD2 (6 bases). Germline loops: CDR1 SGHRS, CDR2 YFSETQ. V was pared by 4 bases and J by 0 bases, with 15 bases between. The CDR3 spans 16 residues. The CDR3 is CASSPTPSASTDTQYF. In DNA, the CDR3 is TGCGCCAGCAGCCCGACGCCTAGCGCGAGCACAGATACGCAGTATTTT.

This chain joins TRBV19 and TRBJ1-2; tentatively, D is TRBD1 (5 bases). There are 15 residues in the CDR3. Germline values: CDR1 LNHDA, CDR2 SQIVND (reference sequence). The V end was cut by 3 bases, the J end by 7 bases, with 18 bases between. In DNA form, the CDR3 reads TGTGCCAGTAGTATCTTACACCCAGGGCAAGGTGGCTACACCTTC. This gives the protein CASSILHPGQGGYTF. Together with reference TRBV19 and TRBJ1-2, the CDR3 gives the full variable domain: DGGITQSPKYLFRKEGQNVTLSCEQNLNHDAMYWYRQDPGQGLRLIYYSQIVNDFQKGDIAEGYSVSREKKESFPLTVTSAQKNPTAFYLCASSILHPGQGGYTFGSGTRLTVV.

The chain employs TRBV7-3 and TRBJ1-1; D might be TRBD1 (5 bases). V was pared by 5 bases and J by 4 bases, with 14 bases between. The CDR3 sequence is 14 residues long. Germline V gene data show CDR1 as SGHTA and CDR2 as FQGTGA. The CDR3 coding sequence is TGTGCCAGCAGCCCACTTGCTAGGGGCACTGAAGCTTTCTTT. Its translation: CASSPLARGTEAFF.

For this clone: Within the sample, other DNA sequences also encode this same CDR3. V and J are TRBV6-1 and TRBJ2-3; 7 bases align to TRBD1. After removal of 3 bases from V and 3 bases from J, the junction contained 6 bases not matched to a gene. CDR3 length: 15 residues. The germline CDR1 and CDR2 sequences are MNHNS and SASEGT. CDR3 sequence: CASSDLRDSTDTQYF. CDR3 coding DNA: TGTGCCAGCAGTGACCTCCGGGACAGTACAGATACGCAGTATTTT.

This chain joins TRBV28 and TRBJ1-2; no firm D call. Germline loops: CDR1 MDHEN, CDR2 SYDVKM. The CDR3 has 17 amino acids. V lost 5 bases, J lost 6 bases, and 25 bases lay in between. This chain's CDR3 is CASSLSGSQGVWDGYTF. The CDR3 DNA sequence: TGTGCCAGCAGTCTTTCAGGCAGTCAAGGTGTCTGGGATGGCTACACCTTC.

This chain connects TRBV5-4 to TRBJ2-2; possibly TRBD2 for D (6 bases). This CDR3 contains 15 residues. Looked up from germline, CDR1 is SGHNT and CDR2 is YYREEE (reference sequence). V shed 3 bases and J shed 4 bases, with 13 bases lying between them. The CDR3 DNA reads TGTGCCAGCAGCTCCCCCGGGACTCCCACCGGGGAGCTGTTTTTT. Translation: CASSSPGTPTGELFF.

There are a few counts of this clone. CDR3 amino acids: CSVVGNRGEAFF. The CDR3 nucleotides are TGCAGCGTTGTGGGGAACAGGGGTGAAGCTTTCTTT. The chain recombines TRBV29-1 with TRBJ1-1, with 7 bases identical to TRBD1. Germline V gene lookup returns CDR1 SQVTM and CDR2 ANQGSEA. V gave up 4 bases and J gave up 7 bases; unmatched junction bases: 6. The CDR3 is 12 amino acids.

The chain recombines TRBV7-8 with TRBJ1-2, with no clear D. Per the germline V gene, CDR1 is SGHVS and CDR2 is FQNEAQ. This CDR3 has 15 amino acids. V was cut by 5 bases and J by 0 bases, with 13 bases left in between. CDR3: CASSLGRVANYGYTF. For the CDR3, the DNA is TGTGCCAGCAGCCTAGGAAGAGTGGCTAACTATGGCTACACCTTC.

This chain joins TRBV9 and TRBJ1-6, with TRBD1 identical over 11 bases. The CDR3 loop spans 14 amino acids. Looked up from germline, CDR1 is SGDLS and CDR2 is YYNGEE. V lost 3 bases, J lost 14 bases, and 7 bases stayed unmatched. In nucleotides, the CDR3 is TGTGCCAGCAGCGACCGGACAGGGGGCACGGCCCTCCACTTT. Translation: CASSDRTGGTALHF.

The chain uses TRBV5-6 and TRBJ1-2, with 7 positions matching TRBD1. The junction had 4 bases not matched to a gene; V was cut back by 4 bases and J by 4 bases. Per germline, CDR1 SGHDT and CDR2 YYEEEE. CDR3 length equals 13 residues. The CDR3 protein is CASSQGQTYGYTF. In DNA, the CDR3 is TGTGCCAGCAGCCAGGGACAGACCTATGGCTACACCTTC.

This chain connects TRBV6-5 to TRBJ2-1, with TRBD1 matching 9 bases. V lost 10 bases, J lost 8 bases, and 9 bases stayed unmatched. The CDR3 is 13 residues long. The germline V gene has CDR1 MNHEY and CDR2 SVGAGI. The CDR3 spells CATWTGAGDEQFF. CDR3 in DNA: TGTGCCACCTGGACAGGGGCAGGGGATGAGCAGTTCTTC.

This sequence joins TRBV14 and TRBJ2-1; maybe TRBD2 (5 bases). The V gene lost 1 base and the J gene lost 9 bases, with 13 bases spanning the gap. This CDR3 has 14 amino acids. Germline V gene lookup returns CDR1 SGHDN and CDR2 FVKESK. The CDR3 sequence: CASSQGYDYSEQFF. DNA for the CDR3: TGTGCCAGCAGCCAAGGATATGACTACTCTGAGCAGTTCTTC.

The chain links TRBV4-1 to TRBJ2-7; 8 nucleotides match TRBD1. With 5 bases clipped from V and 0 bases from J, the junction kept 9 bases outside the gene matches. This CDR3 spans 16 amino acids. The germline gives CDR1 MGHRA, CDR2 YSYEKL. The CDR3 loop reads CASSTFWTGSSYEQYF. The CDR3 DNA is TGCGCCAGCAGCACCTTTTGGACAGGGAGCTCCTACGAGCAGTACTTC.

This chain connects TRBV4-2 to TRBJ2-3, with D perhaps TRBD2 (6 bases). The CDR3 runs 15 residues. Trimming took 1 base from V and 4 from J, leaving 12 bases between them. Germline-derived CDR1 and CDR2 are LGHNA and YNFKEQ. This CDR3 is CASSQGVGGADTQYF. Here the CDR3 DNA reads TGTGCCAGCAGCCAAGGGGTAGGCGGGGCAGATACGCAGTATTTT.

CDR3 loop: CASSSPGQGETQYF. As DNA, the CDR3 is TGTGCCAGCAGCTCACCCGGACAGGGGGAGACCCAGTACTTC. The chain couples TRBV5-4 to TRBJ2-5; 9 bases align to TRBD1. The germline CDR1 and CDR2 sequences are SGHNT and YYREEE (reference sequence). This CDR3 region has 14 residues. The J segment lost 5 bases and the V segment lost 3 bases, leaving 5 bases of the junction unmatched.

This chain links TRBV28 with TRBJ2-7, with 12 bases lining up with TRBD1. The CDR3 extends over 20 amino acids. CDR1 MDHEN and CDR2 SYDVKM come from the germline V gene. J was trimmed by 1 base and V by 6 bases; bases with no gene match: 19. The DNA for the CDR3 is TGTGCCAGCAGCACATATTTCGGGGGACAGGGGGCTACCAAATCCTACGAGCAGTACGTC. This gives the protein CASSTYFGGQGATKSYEQYV.